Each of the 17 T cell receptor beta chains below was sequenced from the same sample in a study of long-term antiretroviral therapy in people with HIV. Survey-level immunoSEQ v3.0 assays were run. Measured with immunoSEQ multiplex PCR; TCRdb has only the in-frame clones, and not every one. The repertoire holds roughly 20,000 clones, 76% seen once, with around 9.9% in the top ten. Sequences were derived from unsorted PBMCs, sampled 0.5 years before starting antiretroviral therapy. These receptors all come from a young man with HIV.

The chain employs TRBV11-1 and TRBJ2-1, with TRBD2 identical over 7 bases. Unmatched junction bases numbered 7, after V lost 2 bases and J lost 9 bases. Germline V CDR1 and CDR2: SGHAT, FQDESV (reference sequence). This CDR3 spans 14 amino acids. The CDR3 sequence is CASSLIREAGEQFF. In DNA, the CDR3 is TGTGCCAGCAGCTTAATTCGGGAGGCCGGTGAGCAGTTCTTC.

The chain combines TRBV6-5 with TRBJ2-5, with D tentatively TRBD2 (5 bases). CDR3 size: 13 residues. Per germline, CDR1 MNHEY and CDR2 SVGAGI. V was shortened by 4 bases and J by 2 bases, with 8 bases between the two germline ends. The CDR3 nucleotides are TGTGCCAGCAGTTCCGGGGTGCAAGAGACCCAGTACTTC. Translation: CASSSGVQETQYF.

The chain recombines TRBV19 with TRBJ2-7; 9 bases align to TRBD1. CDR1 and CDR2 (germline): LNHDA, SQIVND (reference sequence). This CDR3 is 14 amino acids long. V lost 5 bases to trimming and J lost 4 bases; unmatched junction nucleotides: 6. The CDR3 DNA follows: TGTGCCAGTAGTGTCGGACAGGGGATTTACGAGCAGTACTTC. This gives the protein CASSVGQGIYEQYF.

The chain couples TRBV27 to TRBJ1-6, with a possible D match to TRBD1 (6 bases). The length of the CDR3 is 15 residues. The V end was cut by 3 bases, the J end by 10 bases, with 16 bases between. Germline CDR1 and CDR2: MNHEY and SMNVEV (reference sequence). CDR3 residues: CASSFGQNLNSPLHF. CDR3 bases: TGTGCCAGCAGTTTCGGACAGAATTTAAACTCACCCCTCCACTTT.

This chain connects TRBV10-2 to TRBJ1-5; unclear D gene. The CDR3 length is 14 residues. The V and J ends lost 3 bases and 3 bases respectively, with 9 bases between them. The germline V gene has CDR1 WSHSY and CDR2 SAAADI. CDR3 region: CASSESGINQPQHF. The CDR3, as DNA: TGCGCCAGCAGTGAATCAGGTATCAATCAGCCCCAGCATTTT.

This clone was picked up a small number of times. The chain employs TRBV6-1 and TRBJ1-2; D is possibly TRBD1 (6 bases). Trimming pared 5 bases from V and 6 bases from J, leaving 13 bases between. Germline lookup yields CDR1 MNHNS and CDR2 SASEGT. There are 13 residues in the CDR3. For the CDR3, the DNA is TGTGCCAGCAGTCAACAGGGAGGGGATGGCTACACCTTC. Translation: CASSQQGGDGYTF.

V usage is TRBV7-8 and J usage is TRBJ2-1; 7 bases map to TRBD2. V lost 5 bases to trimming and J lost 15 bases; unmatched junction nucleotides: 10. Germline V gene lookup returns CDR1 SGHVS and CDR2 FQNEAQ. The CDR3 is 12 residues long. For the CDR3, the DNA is TGTGCCAGCAGCCCCATGGGCGGGGGATGGTTCTTC. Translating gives CASSPMGGGWFF.

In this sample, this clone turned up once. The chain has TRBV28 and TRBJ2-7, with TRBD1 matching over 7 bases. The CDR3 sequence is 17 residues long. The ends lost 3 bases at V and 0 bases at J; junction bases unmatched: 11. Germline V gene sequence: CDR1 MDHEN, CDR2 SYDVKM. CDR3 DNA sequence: TGTGCCAGCAGTTTGGCAGGGGGAAGATCCAGCTCCTACGAGCAGTACTTC. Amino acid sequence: CASSLAGGRSSSYEQYF.

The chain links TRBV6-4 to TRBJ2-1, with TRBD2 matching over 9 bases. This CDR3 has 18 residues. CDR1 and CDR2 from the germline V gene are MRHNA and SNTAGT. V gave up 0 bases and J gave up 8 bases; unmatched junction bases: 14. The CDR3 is CASSDSNSGGGASDEQFF. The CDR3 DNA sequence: TGTGCCAGCAGTGACTCAAATTCGGGCGGGGGGGCTTCGGATGAGCAGTTCTTC.

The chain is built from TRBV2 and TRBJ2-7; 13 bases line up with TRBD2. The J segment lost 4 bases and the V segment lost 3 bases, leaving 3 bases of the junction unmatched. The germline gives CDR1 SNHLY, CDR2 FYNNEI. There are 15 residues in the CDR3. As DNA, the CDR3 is TGTGCCAGCAGTGATTTACTAGCGGGGGGGTACGAGCAGTACTTC. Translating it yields CASSDLLAGGYEQYF.

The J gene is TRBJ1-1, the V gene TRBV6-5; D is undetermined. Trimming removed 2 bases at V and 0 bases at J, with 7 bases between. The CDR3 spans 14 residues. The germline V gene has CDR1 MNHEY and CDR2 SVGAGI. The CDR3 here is CASSYGNMNTEAFF. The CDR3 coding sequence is TGTGCCAGCAGTTACGGCAATATGAACACTGAAGCTTTCTTT.

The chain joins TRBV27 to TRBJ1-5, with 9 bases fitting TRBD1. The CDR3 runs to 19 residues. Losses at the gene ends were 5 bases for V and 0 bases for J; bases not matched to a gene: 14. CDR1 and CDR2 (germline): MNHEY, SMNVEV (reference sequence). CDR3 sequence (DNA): TGTGCCAGCAGTCCAAGGCGTACAGGGGGCCTACATAGCAATCAGCCCCAGCATTTT. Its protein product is CASSPRRTGGLHSNQPQHF.

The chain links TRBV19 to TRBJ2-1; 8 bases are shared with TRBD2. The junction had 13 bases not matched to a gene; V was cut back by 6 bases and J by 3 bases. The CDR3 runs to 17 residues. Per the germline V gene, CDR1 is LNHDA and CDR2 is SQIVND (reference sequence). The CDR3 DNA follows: TGTGCCAGTAGCCCCGGGGGCGGCGGGGGGTACTACAATGAGCAGTTCTTC. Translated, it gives CASSPGGGGGYYNEQFF.

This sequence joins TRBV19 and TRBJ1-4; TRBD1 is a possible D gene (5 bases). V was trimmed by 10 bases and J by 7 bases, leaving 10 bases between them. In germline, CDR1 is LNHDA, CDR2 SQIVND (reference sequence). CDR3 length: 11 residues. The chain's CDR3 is CATIGGEKLFF. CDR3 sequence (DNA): TGTGCCACCATCGGGGGTGAAAAACTGTTTTTT.

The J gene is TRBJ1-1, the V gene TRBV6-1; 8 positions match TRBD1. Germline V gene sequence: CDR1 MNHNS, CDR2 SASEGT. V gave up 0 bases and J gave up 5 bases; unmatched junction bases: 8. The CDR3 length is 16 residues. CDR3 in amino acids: CASSEAVDRAGTEAFF. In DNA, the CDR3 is TGTGCCAGCAGTGAAGCAGTGGACAGGGCTGGAACTGAAGCTTTCTTT.

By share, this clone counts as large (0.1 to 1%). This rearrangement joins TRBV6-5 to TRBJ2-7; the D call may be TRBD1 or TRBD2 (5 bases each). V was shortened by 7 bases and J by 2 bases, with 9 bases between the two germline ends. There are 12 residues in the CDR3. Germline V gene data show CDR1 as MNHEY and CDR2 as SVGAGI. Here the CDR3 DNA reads TGTGCCAGCATCGGGGCGGCCTACGAGCAGTACTTC. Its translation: CASIGAAYEQYF.

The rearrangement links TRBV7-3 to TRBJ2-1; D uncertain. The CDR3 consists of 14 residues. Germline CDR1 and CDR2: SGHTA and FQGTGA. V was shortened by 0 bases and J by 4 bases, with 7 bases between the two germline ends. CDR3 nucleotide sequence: TGTGCCAGCAGCTTAACAGGCCCATACAATGAGCAGTTCTTC. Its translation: CASSLTGPYNEQFF.